The source of this T cell receptor beta chain is a study of blood T cells in healthy people across ages (dated by TCRdb to between 2014 and 2017). With regard to the full study: In model experiments, template switching captured roughly one uniquely barcoded TCR beta cDNA molecule for every two T cells. To avoid experimental bias, donors of different ages were distributed randomly across sequencing lanes. The study analyzed two additional independent replicas of 1 million unique cDNA reads from the same blood draw for two donors, one aged 18 to 29 and one aged 80 or older. The study measured age-related changes in TCR beta repertoire diversity using deep sequencing normalized with unique cDNA molecular identifiers. The donors were split into four age groups: young (average about 16 years), middle-aged (around 37), aged (more than 60) and long-lived (approximately 80).

A remark on this clonotype: The target of this receptor is not known. Qualities for individual bases were not recorded, and no much larger clone is one base off.

V is pared back by 4 bases and J by 6 bases, with 18 bases lying between the germline termini. The CDR3 has 15 amino acids, counting the end cysteine and phenylalanine. Of the read, only the CDR3 DNA is kept; its 45 bases are in frame from base 1. Taken from the germline V gene, the CDR1 and CDR2 loops are SGHTA and FQGNSA. Systemically healthy Caucasian individuals from Russia, 35 to 50 in total and aged about 6 to 95 years, were included as donors. Each donor gave 8 to 10 milliliters of peripheral blood, drawn into EDTA-treated Vacutainer tubes. Ficoll-Paque density-gradient centrifugation was used to isolate PBMCs, with at least 7 million obtained per sample. Total RNA, at least 5 micrograms per sample, was extracted from PBMCs with Trizol reagent. Naive CD45RAhigh/CD27high T cell percentages were measured by flow cytometry on a PBMC aliquot from every donor. Libraries came from 5' RACE. A second 7 to 11 cycle PCR used a sample-barcoded 5' primer and a J-beta primer mix. A template-switch 5' adaptor carrying 12 random nucleotides introduced a unique molecular identifier onto each TCR beta cDNA molecule. Each sample yielded at least 2.5 million CDR3-containing paired-end reads. First-strand cDNA was synthesized from all RNA with the Mint cDNA synthesis kit, primed by a TRBC-specific oligonucleotide. After uracil-DNA glycosylase treatment, a first 18-cycle PCR used universal primers M1SS and BC2_uni_R on all cDNA. As for how the authors treated the data: Each sample was normalized by randomly selecting 1 million high-quality reads, each carrying a distinct molecular identifier. Instead of being binned into consensus sequences, reads that shared molecular identifiers were thrown out. MiTCR, run with a Q25 quality threshold and the strictest error-elimination algorithm, handled CDR3 identification, clonotype clustering and error correction. Lower-bound total TCR beta diversity was estimated with a nonparametric unseen species model using Euler transformation. Using fastp at Q25 and MiXCR, TCRdb reprocessed the public reads and kept productive beta chains. For every CDR3 protein sequence, its rows merge into one entry that carries the most common genes and DNA. The V and J calls were not made by the authors but by TCRdb's processing. This sample gives fewer than 2 million distinct CDR3 sequences in total; about two fifths of them show up just once. More than 20% of the sample rests with the top ten.

What the authors observed across the whole study: As age increased, observed TCR beta diversity per million T cells dropped in a roughly linear way, and a significant reduction was already evident by age about 36. Because the CMV infection status of the donors was unknown, age-related changes in expanded clonotypes may potentially have been confounded. Estimates of total diversity based on one million sequenced T cells were considered lower bounds and underestimates. Because profiling used bulk unsorted PBMCs, naive and antigen-experienced compartments could not be compared conclusively. A strong correlation was found between observed TCR beta diversity and the percentage of naive T cells measured by flow cytometry. The long-lived group showed more naive CD4+ T cells, fewer expanded clones and increased TCR diversity than the aged group, suggesting age selection.

This TCR came from a human donor in good health. The chain joins TRBV7-2 to TRBJ1-2; there is no confident call for the D gene. Sequencing was carried out using blood. The DNA sequence follows: TGTGCCAGCAGCTCCCTCGGCGGATGGATGGATGGCTACACCTTC. This codes for CASSSLGGWMDGYTF.